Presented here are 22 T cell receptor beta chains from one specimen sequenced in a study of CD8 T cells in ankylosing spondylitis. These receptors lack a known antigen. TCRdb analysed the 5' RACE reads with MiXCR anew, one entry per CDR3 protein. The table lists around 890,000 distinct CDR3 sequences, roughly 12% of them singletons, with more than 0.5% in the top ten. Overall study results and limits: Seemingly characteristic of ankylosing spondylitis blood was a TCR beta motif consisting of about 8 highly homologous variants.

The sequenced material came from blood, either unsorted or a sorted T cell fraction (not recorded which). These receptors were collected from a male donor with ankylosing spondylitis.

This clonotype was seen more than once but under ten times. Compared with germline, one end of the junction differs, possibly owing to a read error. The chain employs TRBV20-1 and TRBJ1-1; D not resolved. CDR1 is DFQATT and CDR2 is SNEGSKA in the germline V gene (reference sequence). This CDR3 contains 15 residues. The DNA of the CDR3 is TGCAGCGCTATAAACCCGAGGGAGGGGAACACTGAAGCTTTCTTT. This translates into CSAINPREGNTEAFF.

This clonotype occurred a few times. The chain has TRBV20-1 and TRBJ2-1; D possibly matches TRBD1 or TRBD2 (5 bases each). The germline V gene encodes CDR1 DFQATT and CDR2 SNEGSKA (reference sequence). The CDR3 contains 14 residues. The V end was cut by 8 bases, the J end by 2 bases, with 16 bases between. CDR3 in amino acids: CSTSRDGTYNEQFF. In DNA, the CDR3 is TGCAGTACATCCCGGGACGGCACCTACAATGAGCAGTTCTTC.

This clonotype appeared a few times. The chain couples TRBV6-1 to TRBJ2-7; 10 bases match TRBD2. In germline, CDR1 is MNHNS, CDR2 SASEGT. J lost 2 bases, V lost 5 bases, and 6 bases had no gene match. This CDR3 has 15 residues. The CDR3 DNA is TGTGCCAGCAGTATGGGACTAGCGTATCCCTACGAGCAGTACTTC. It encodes CASSMGLAYPYEQYF.

Here the CDR3 DNA reads TGTGCCACCAGTGATTTTCTAGCGGGAGCCACAGATACGCAGTATTTT. It specifies CATSDFLAGATDTQYF. V is TRBV24-1 and J is TRBJ2-3; TRBD2 agrees at 10 bases. After removal of 1 base from V and 2 bases from J, the junction contained 2 bases not matched to a gene. This CDR3 contains 16 residues. Germline values: CDR1 KGHDR, CDR2 SFDVKD.

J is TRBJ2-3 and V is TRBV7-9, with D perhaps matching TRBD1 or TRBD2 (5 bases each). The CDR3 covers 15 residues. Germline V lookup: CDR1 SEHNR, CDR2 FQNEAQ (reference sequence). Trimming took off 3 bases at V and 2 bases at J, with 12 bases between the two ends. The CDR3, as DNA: TGTGCCAGCAGCTTGGGGGATCTCTACACAGATACGCAGTATTTT. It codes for CASSLGDLYTDTQYF.

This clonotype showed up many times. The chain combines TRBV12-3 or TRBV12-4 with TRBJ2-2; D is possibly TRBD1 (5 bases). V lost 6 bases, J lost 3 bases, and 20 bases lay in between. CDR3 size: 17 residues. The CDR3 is CASSPSPTGRDTGELFF. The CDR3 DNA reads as TGTGCCAGCAGCCCCTCTCCCACAGGTCGCGACACCGGGGAGCTGTTTTTT.

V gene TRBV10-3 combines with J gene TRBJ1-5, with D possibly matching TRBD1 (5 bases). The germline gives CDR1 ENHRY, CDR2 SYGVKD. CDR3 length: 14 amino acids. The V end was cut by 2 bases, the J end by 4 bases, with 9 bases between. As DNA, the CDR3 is TGTGCCATCAGTGAGCGGACAAGGAATCAGCCCCAGCATTTT. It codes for CAISERTRNQPQHF.

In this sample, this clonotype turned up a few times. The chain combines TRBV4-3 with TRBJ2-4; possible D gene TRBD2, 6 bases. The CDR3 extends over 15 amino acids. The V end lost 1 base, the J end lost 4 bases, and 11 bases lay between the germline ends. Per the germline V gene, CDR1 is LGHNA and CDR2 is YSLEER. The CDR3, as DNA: TGCGCCAGCAGCCAAGTGGGGGGTTTAAAAAACATTCAGTACTTC. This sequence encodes CASSQVGGLKNIQYF.

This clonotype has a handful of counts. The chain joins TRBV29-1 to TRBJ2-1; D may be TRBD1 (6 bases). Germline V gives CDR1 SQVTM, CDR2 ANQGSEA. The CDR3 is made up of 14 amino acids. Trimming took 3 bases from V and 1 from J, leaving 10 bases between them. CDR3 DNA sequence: TGCAGCGTTGACATACAGGGTTCCTACAATGAGCAGTTCTTC. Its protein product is CSVDIQGSYNEQFF.

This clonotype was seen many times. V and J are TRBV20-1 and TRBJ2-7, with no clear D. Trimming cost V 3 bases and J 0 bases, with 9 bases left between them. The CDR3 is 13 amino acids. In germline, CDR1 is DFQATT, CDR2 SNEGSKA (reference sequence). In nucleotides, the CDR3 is TGCAGTGCTAGGAGCCAGAACTCCTACGAGCAGTACTTC. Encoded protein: CSARSQNSYEQYF.

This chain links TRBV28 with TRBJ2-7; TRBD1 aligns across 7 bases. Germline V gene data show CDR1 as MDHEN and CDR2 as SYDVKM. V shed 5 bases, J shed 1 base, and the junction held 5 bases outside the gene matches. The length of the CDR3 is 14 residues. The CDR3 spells CASSIYRGSYEQYF. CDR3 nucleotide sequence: TGTGCCAGCAGTATATACAGGGGATCCTACGAGCAGTACTTC.

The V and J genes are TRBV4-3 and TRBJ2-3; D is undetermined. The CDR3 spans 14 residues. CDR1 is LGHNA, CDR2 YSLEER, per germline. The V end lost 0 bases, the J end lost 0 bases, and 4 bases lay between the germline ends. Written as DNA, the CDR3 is TGCGCCAGCAGCCAAGAGCGGAGCACAGATACGCAGTATTTT. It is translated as CASSQERSTDTQYF.

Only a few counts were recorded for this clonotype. The CDR3 sequence: CSANSGSSSDTQYF. The CDR3 coding sequence is TGCAGTGCCAACAGCGGGAGTAGCTCAGATACGCAGTATTTT. The chain couples TRBV20-1 to TRBJ2-3; TRBD2 matches at 8 bases. The ends lost 6 bases at V and 4 bases at J; junction bases unmatched: 9. Germline V lookup: CDR1 DFQATT, CDR2 SNEGSKA (reference sequence). There are 14 residues in the CDR3.

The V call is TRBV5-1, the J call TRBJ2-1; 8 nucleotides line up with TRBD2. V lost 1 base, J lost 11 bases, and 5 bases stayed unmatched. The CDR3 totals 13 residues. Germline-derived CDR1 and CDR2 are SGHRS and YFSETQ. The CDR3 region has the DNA TGCGCCAGCAGCTTGTCGACTAGCGCACAGCAGTTCTTC. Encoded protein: CASSLSTSAQQFF. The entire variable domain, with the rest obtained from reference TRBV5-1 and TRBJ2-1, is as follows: KAGVTQTPRYLIKTRGQQVTLSCSPISGHRSVSWYQQTPGQGLQFLFEYFSETQRNKGNFPGRFSGRQFSNSRSEMNVSTLELGDSALYLCASSLSTSAQQFFGPGTRLTVL.

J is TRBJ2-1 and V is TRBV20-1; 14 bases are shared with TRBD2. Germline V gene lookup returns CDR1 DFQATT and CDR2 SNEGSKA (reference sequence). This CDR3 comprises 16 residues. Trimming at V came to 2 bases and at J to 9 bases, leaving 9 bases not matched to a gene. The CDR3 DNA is TGCAGTGCTAGACCCTTGACTAGCGGGGGGGCAGGTGAGCAGTTCTTC. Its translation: CSARPLTSGGAGEQFF.

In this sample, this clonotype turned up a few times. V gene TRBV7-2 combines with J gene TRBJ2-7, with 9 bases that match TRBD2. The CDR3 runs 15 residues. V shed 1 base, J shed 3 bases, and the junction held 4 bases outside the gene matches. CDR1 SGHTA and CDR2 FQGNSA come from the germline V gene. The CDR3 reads CASSLELRGGYEQYF. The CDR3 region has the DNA TGTGCCAGCAGCTTAGAGTTGCGGGGGGGCTACGAGCAGTACTTC.

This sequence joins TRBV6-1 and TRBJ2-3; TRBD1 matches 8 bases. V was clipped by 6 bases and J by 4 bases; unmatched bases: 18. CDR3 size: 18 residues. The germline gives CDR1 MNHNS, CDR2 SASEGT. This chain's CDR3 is CASSAAGTGPPWSDTQYF. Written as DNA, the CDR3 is TGTGCCAGCAGCGCTGCCGGGACAGGTCCCCCGTGGTCAGATACGCAGTATTTT.

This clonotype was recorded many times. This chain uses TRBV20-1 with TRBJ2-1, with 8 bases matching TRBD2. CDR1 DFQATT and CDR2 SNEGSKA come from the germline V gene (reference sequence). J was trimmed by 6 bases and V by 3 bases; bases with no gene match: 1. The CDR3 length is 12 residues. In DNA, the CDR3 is TGCAGTGCTAGCGGGAGGGCCAATGAGCAGTTCTTC. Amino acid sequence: CSASGRANEQFF.

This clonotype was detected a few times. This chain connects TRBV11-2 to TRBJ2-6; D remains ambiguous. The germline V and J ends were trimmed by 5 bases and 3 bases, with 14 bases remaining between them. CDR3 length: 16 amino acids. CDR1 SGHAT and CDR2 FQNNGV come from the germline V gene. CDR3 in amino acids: CASSHLTGLGANVLTF. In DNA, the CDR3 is TGTGCCAGCAGCCACCTGACGGGCCTTGGGGCCAACGTCCTGACTTTC.

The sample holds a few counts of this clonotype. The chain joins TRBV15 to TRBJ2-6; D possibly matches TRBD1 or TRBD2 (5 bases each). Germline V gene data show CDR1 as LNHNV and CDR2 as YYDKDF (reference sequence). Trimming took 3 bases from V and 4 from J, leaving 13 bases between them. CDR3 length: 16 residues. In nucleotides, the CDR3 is TGTGCCACCAGCAGGTCTTTGGGGGACGGGGCCAACGTCCTGACTTTC. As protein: CATSRSLGDGANVLTF.

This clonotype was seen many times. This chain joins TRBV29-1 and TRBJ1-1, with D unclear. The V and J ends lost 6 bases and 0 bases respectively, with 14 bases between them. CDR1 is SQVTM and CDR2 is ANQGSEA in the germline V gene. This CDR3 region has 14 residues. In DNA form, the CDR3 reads TGCAGCGTGGGCCCGCGACGGGTGAACACTGAAGCTTTCTTT. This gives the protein CSVGPRRVNTEAFF.

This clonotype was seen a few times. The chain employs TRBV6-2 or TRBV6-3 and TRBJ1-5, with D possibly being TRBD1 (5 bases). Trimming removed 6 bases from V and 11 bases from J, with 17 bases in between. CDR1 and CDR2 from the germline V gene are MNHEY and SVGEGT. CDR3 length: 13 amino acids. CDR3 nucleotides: TGTGCCAGCAGGCAACGGACACCCCCAGCCCAGCATTTT. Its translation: CASRQRTPPAQHF.